These 26 T cell receptor beta chains were all obtained from the same sample, sequenced in a study of CD8+ T cells in alopecia areata. Extraction of RNA preceded its reverse transcription into cDNA, which served as the sequencing template. This table comes from immunoSEQ multiplex PCR, and its TCRdb copy is limited to in-frame clones, with some not included. The sample carries some 22,000 clones, around 53% recorded once. The sample was NKG2D-high CD8+ T cells sorted from blood. These receptors originate from a human donor with alopecia areata.

This clone has more than one count but fewer than ten. The chain combines TRBV7-6 with TRBJ2-1, with D maybe TRBD2 (6 bases). The length of the CDR3 is 15 residues. Germline V CDR1 and CDR2: SGHVS, FNYEAQ. V was trimmed by 0 bases and J by 3 bases, leaving 9 bases between them. The chain's CDR3 is CASSLAGGDYNEQFF. The CDR3 DNA reads as TGTGCCAGCAGCTTAGCTGGCGGGGACTACAATGAGCAGTTCTTC.

This clone is labeled medium-sized (0.01 to 0.1%). V and J are TRBV19 and TRBJ2-6, with D possibly being TRBD1 (5 bases). Between the trimmed V and J ends, which lost 2 bases and 0 bases, there was a span of 8 bases. Germline-derived CDR1 and CDR2 are LNHDA and SQIVND (reference sequence). The CDR3 spans 16 residues. As DNA, the CDR3 is TGTGCCAGTAGTATACCAGGGCTCTCTGGGGCCAACGTCCTGACTTTC. This encodes CASSIPGLSGANVLTF.

V and J are TRBV27 and TRBJ2-7; TRBD2 matches at 7 bases. Trimming took 3 bases from V and 5 from J; bases not matched to a gene: 10. CDR1 is MNHEY, CDR2 SMNVEV, per germline (reference sequence). CDR3 length: 15 amino acids. CDR3 nucleotide sequence: TGTGCCAGCAGTTTTAGCACGGGGGGTTCGCACGAGCAGTACTTC. This gives the protein CASSFSTGGSHEQYF.

The rearrangement joins TRBV29-1 to TRBJ2-3, with 8 bases fitting TRBD1. The CDR3 runs to 13 residues. After removal of 4 bases from V and 5 bases from J, the junction contained 5 bases not matched to a gene. Germline CDR1 and CDR2: SQVTM and ANQGSEA. As DNA, the CDR3 is TGCAGCGTTGGGACAGGGACGGGAGATACGCAGTATTTT. Amino acids: CSVGTGTGDTQYF.

The chain recombines TRBV4-1 with TRBJ1-2, with D possibly TRBD1 on 6 matching bases. The CDR3 is 13 residues long. CDR1 and CDR2 (germline): MGHRA, YSYEKL. V was pared by 1 base and J by 6 bases, with 9 bases between. The CDR3 sequence is CASSQAGEDGYTF. CDR3 nucleotides: TGCGCCAGCAGCCAAGCAGGGGAGGATGGCTACACCTTC.

The genes are TRBV5-4 and TRBJ2-2; D may correspond to TRBD1 or TRBD2 (5 bases each). This CDR3 spans 16 amino acids. CDR1 is SGHNT and CDR2 is YYREEE in the germline V gene (reference sequence). Deletions cut 3 bases from V and 2 bases from J, with 14 bases between. CDR3 coding DNA: TGTGCCAGCAGCTACTTAACGGGACGAAACACCGGGGAGCTGTTTTTT. This translates into CASSYLTGRNTGELFF.

The V and J genes are TRBV4-1 and TRBJ1-4; TRBD1 is a possible D gene (5 bases). Germline CDR1 MGHRA, CDR2 YSYEKL. CDR3 size: 15 residues. Trimming shortened V by 1 base and J by 6 bases, and 12 bases separated the two germline ends. The CDR3 DNA is TGCGCCAGCAGCCAAGGGGCAGGGAGCTATGAAAAACTGTTTTTT. Its translation: CASSQGAGSYEKLFF.

This sequence joins TRBV29-1 and TRBJ2-7; D may be TRBD1 (6 bases). The CDR3 length is 12 residues. Germline values: CDR1 SQVTM, CDR2 ANQGSEA. Trimming left V 3 bases short and J 7 bases short, with 13 bases between. The CDR3, as DNA: TGCAGCGTTGACTGGGGGCTGGGTGAGCAGTACTTC. Protein: CSVDWGLGEQYF.

This clone was counted once. This chain links TRBV5-6 with TRBJ1-1; 8 bases align to TRBD1. Germline assignment: CDR1 SGHDT and CDR2 YYEEEE. The V segment lost 3 bases and the J segment 1 base; nucleotides outside the gene matches: 11. The CDR3 covers 17 residues. For the CDR3, the DNA is TGTGCCAGCAGCTCAAAAAAGGACAGGGTTTGGAACACTGAAGCTTTCTTT. It specifies CASSSKKDRVWNTEAFF.

This clone was detected only a few times. V usage is TRBV4-2 and J usage is TRBJ2-5, with 10 nucleotides matching TRBD1. V was clipped by 4 bases and J by 1 base; unmatched bases: 6. CDR1 and CDR2 (germline): LGHNA, YNFKEQ. There are 16 residues in the CDR3. The CDR3 protein is CASSPADRGVQETQYF. CDR3 DNA sequence: TGTGCCAGCAGCCCAGCGGACAGGGGGGTCCAAGAGACCCAGTACTTC.

The gene calls are TRBV27 and TRBJ2-7, with 8 positions matching TRBD2. Per germline, CDR1 MNHEY and CDR2 SMNVEV (reference sequence). V gave up 5 bases and J gave up 3 bases; unmatched junction bases: 3. CDR3 length equals 13 residues. This CDR3 is CASSSGRGYEQYF. The DNA of the CDR3 is TGTGCCAGCAGTAGCGGGAGAGGCTACGAGCAGTACTTC.

As DNA, the CDR3 is TGTGCCATCAGTGTCCGACTAGCGGGAGGGACCAATGAGCAGTTCTTC. Translation gives CAISVRLAGGTNEQFF. The V gene is TRBV10-3, the J gene TRBJ2-1, with 14 bases lining up with TRBD2. Unmatched junction bases numbered 5, after V lost 4 bases and J lost 6 bases. The CDR3 consists of 16 residues. In germline, CDR1 is ENHRY, CDR2 SYGVKD.

The chain is built from TRBV7-8 and TRBJ1-5; D gene ambiguous. The CDR3 has 16 residues. With 7 bases removed from V and 0 bases from J, the gap between germline ends came to 16 bases. The germline CDR1 and CDR2 sequences are SGHVS and FQNEAQ. In DNA, the CDR3 is TGTGCCAGCACCCTTAAGCCCCAGTTTAGCAATCAGCCCCAGCATTTT. It is translated as CASTLKPQFSNQPQHF.

The J gene is TRBJ1-3, the V gene TRBV6-1; 8 nucleotides match TRBD1. The CDR3 spans 15 residues. In germline, CDR1 is MNHNS, CDR2 SASEGT. Unmatched junction bases numbered 6, after V lost 6 bases and J lost 2 bases. In DNA form, the CDR3 reads TGTGCCAGCAGACAACTACAGGGGGCTGGAAACACCATATATTTT. Residues: CASRQLQGAGNTIYF.

The chain joins TRBV4-1 to TRBJ1-2, with D hard to call. Trimming took 0 bases from V and 4 from J, leaving 15 bases between them. This CDR3 contains 16 residues. Germline V gives CDR1 MGHRA, CDR2 YSYEKL. The CDR3 DNA follows: TGCGCCAGCAGCCAAGAAGTCGGTCTCCGGAGCTATGGCTACACCTTC. Amino acid sequence: CASSQEVGLRSYGYTF.

This rearrangement joins TRBV13 to TRBJ2-7, with D perhaps TRBD1 (6 bases). Germline values: CDR1 PRHDT, CDR2 FYEKMQ (reference sequence). V was cut by 0 bases and J by 1 base, with 7 bases left in between. The CDR3 length is 14 residues. The chain's CDR3 is CASSLGRGSYEQYF. In DNA, the CDR3 is TGTGCCAGCAGCTTAGGCAGGGGTTCCTACGAGCAGTACTTC.

Within the sample, this clone is large. The chain employs TRBV6-4 and TRBJ2-7, with D maybe TRBD1 (5 bases). The CDR3 sequence is 13 residues long. The germline V and J ends were trimmed by 0 bases and 5 bases, with 8 bases remaining between them. Germline CDR1 reads MRHNA; CDR2 reads SNTAGT. The CDR3, as DNA: TGTGCCAGCAGTGACTCCCCAGGGAACGAGCAGTACTTC. Its protein is CASSDSPGNEQYF.

This clone was recorded once. The chain joins TRBV7-8 to TRBJ2-1; D is uncertain. V dropped 1 base and J dropped 7 bases, with 11 bases sitting between them. Germline V CDR1 and CDR2: SGHVS, FQNEAQ. CDR3 size: 14 residues. The CDR3 region has the DNA TGTGCCAGCAGCTTAGGGCCGAAGGTGAATGAGCAGTTCTTC. Its translation: CASSLGPKVNEQFF.

The rearrangement joins TRBV10-3 to TRBJ2-2, with 10 bases lining up with TRBD2. The germline V gene encodes CDR1 ENHRY and CDR2 SYGVKD. Trimming cost V 6 bases and J 3 bases; bases outside gene matches: 13. The CDR3 contains 18 residues. As DNA, the CDR3 is TGTGCCATCAGCGGCATGGGTCTAGCGGGAGATGACACCGGGGAGCTGTTTTTT. Protein: CAISGMGLAGDDTGELFF.

This chain joins TRBV27 and TRBJ2-7, with 8 bases fitting TRBD1. Trimming took 6 bases from V and 5 from J; bases not matched to a gene: 27. CDR3 size: 20 residues. Looked up from germline, CDR1 is MNHEY and CDR2 is SMNVEV (reference sequence). The chain's CDR3 is CASSRPRAGQGIRGPHEQYF. The CDR3 nucleotides are TGTGCCAGCAGCCGACCCAGGGCTGGACAGGGTATCAGGGGACCGCACGAGCAGTACTTC.

The chain couples TRBV5-6 to TRBJ2-7; unclear D gene. In germline, CDR1 is SGHDT, CDR2 YYEEEE. The CDR3 extends over 16 amino acids. Trimming cost V 2 bases and J 0 bases, with 15 bases left between them. CDR3 nucleotides: TGTGCCAGCAGCTTCTTTTCCGGAAAGAGCTCCTACGAGCAGTACTTC. Amino acid sequence: CASSFFSGKSSYEQYF.

The chain uses TRBV7-9 and TRBJ2-7; D remains ambiguous. The CDR3 is 14 residues long. Per the germline V gene, CDR1 is SEHNR and CDR2 is FQNEAQ (reference sequence). V was pared by 4 bases and J by 7 bases, with 17 bases between. The CDR3 loop reads CASSSTQDPWEQYF. DNA for the CDR3: TGTGCCAGCAGCTCTACCCAGGACCCCTGGGAGCAGTACTTC.

The gene calls are TRBV28 and TRBJ2-3, with 12 bases matching TRBD2. This CDR3 region has 15 residues. Unmatched junction bases numbered 2, after V lost 4 bases and J lost 3 bases. The germline CDR1 and CDR2 sequences are MDHEN and SYDVKM. The CDR3 sequence: CASSSGLAGTDTQYF. As DNA, the CDR3 is TGTGCCAGCAGTTCCGGACTAGCGGGAACAGATACGCAGTATTTT.

The rearrangement links TRBV28 to TRBJ2-1; D uncertain. Germline loops: CDR1 MDHEN, CDR2 SYDVKM. V lost 6 bases and J lost 4, with 7 bases in between. The CDR3 has 12 residues. As DNA, the CDR3 is TGTGCCAGCAGATATGCTTACAATGAGCAGTTCTTC. Translated, it gives CASRYAYNEQFF.

The chain has TRBV4-1 and TRBJ2-5; the match to TRBD1 covers 9 bases. The closer fit of TRBJ2-7 to the DNA end suggests the J call may be wrong. The CDR3 runs 15 residues. Germline V CDR1 and CDR2: MGHRA, YSYEKL. The CDR3 spells CASSQSRDRVHEQYF. The CDR3 bases are TGCGCCAGCAGCCAATCCCGGGACAGGGTCCACGAGCAGTACTTC.

With regard to this clone: The same CDR3 can be traced to other DNA sequences in this sample. The chain joins TRBV10-3 to TRBJ2-7; possibly TRBD1 for D (5 bases). The germline V and J ends were trimmed by 3 bases and 3 bases, with 6 bases remaining between them. Germline V gene sequence: CDR1 ENHRY, CDR2 SYGVKD. CDR3 length: 12 residues. The CDR3 spells CAISEDSYEQYF. CDR3 in DNA: TGTGCCATCAGTGAAGACAGCTACGAGCAGTACTTC.